This TCR beta chain was documented in a study of blood T cell repertoires in COVID-19. The wider study: PBMCs, B-cell-depleted T cells, or T cells were the source of the cDNA or gDNA that made up the material.

Germline values: CDR1 SGHTA, CDR2 FQGTGA. Trimming stripped 5 bases from V and 4 bases from J, with 7 bases between. The CDR3 spans 12 residues. Patients from Seattle were sampled longitudinally, starting during active infection. Sequencing used immunoSEQ multiplex PCR; TCRdb keeps in-frame clones, though not all of them. The repertoire consists of about 200,000 clones, with 85% to 90% occurring once and the leading ten covering about 20%. The receptor was isolated from a person aged 70 to 80 with COVID-19, enrolled during active disease. The chain employs TRBV7-3 and TRBJ2-3, with D perhaps TRBD2 (6 bases). The material sequenced was peripheral blood. CDR3 loop: CASSRGADTQYF. The CDR3, as DNA: TGTGCCAGCAGCCGCGGGGCAGATACGCAGTATTTT. The whole variable domain, filled in from reference TRBV7-3 and TRBJ2-3, reads GAGVSQTPSNKVTEKGKYVELRCDPISGHTALYWYRQSLGQGPEFLIYFQGTGAADDSGLPNDRFFAVRPEGSVSTLKIQRTERGDSAVYLCASSRGADTQYFGPGTRLTVL.